Listed below are T cell receptor beta chains from one sample, sequenced in a study of shared clonotypes between healthy human individuals. The method was immunoSEQ multiplex PCR; TCRdb's version includes in-frame clones alone and lacks a portion of them. Counted here are roughly 500,000 clones, more than 75% occurring once; the ten biggest clones make up less than 15%. The sample was PBMCs. All receptors come from a middle-aged woman in good health. Some clones in this sample may be carry-over from other donors' samples. Each CDR3 is given without its conserved first and last residue.

V	J	CDR3
TRBV28	TRBJ1-2	ASSPGGRGNYGYT
TRBV30	TRBJ2-6	AWSMTLSGANVLT
TRBV7-2	TRBJ1-2	ASSLGQGYGYT
TRBV19	TRBJ2-7	ATRRQGDSYEQY
TRBV28	TRBJ1-1	ASSLHGTGNTEAF
TRBV5-1	TRBJ2-2	ASSLGQGGELF
TRBV19	TRBJ1-1	ASSAERQSNTEAF
TRBV7-2	TRBJ1-5	ASSLVGTGSNQPQH
TRBV28	TRBJ1-1	ASSLIGGGYTEAF
TRBV4-3	TRBJ2-3	ASSQGTIAGGTDTQY
TRBV18	TRBJ2-5	ASSPTLAGVAETQY
TRBV10-3	TRBJ2-1	AISAGNEQF
TRBV9	TRBJ2-1	ASSVHPSVNEQF
TRBV7-3	TRBJ2-7	ASSPGTSYEQY
TRBV15	TRBJ1-5	ATSRDLAGDQPQH
TRBV18	TRBJ2-7	ASSPQTRDEQY
TRBV4-1	TRBJ2-1	ASSQGLAIHEQF
TRBV29-1	TRBJ2-1	SVDRPEAGFNEQF
TRBV4-2	TRBJ2-3	ASSPYSGRAGDTQY
TRBV4-1	TRBJ2-5	ASSSSAGSETQY
TRBV19	TRBJ2-3	ASSMTAGAQY
TRBV2	TRBJ2-1	ASTRSTGSEQF
TRBV7-2	TRBJ1-2	ASSAGQGERVRGYT
TRBV5-1	TRBJ2-1	ASSLGESSYNEQF
TRBV28	TRBJ2-7	ASSNLSGTAYEQY
TRBV4-3	-	ASSQLEGDEQY
TRBV11-3	TRBJ2-3	ASSPHRGLADTQY
TRBV2	TRBJ2-7	ASSPGQTYEQY
TRBV14	TRBJ2-1	ASSFRLAGTTYNEQF
TRBV28	TRBJ2-2	ASSRSGELF
TRBV7-2	TRBJ2-3	ASSPLAGGSDTQY
TRBV5-1	TRBJ2-5	ASSLSLETQY
TRBV2	TRBJ1-1	ASSQGGTEAF
TRBV6-5	TRBJ2-7	ASRPHGTGSYEQY
TRBV4-1	TRBJ2-4	ASSQEVGANIQY
TRBV28	TRBJ1-2	ASSFLGHRREGYT
TRBV5-4	TRBJ1-4	ASSFLEKLF
TRBV5-1	TRBJ2-1	ASSLALRAGEDEQF
TRBV7-2	TRBJ2-7	ASSLSIHYEQY
TRBV6-4	TRBJ2-6	ASSDVGSGANVLT
TRBV10-1	TRBJ1-1	ASSRSLNTEAF
TRBV15	TRBJ1-5	ATRRGDLGGNQPQH
TRBV5-1	TRBJ2-7	DSSLVGQDYEQY
TRBV18	TRBJ2-7	ASSRDRETYEQY
TRBV9	TRBJ2-1	ASSVGGSGSSGYNEQF
TRBV18	TRBJ1-1	ASSLLGTDTEAF
TRBV9	TRBJ2-3	ASSVGGVADTQY
TRBV5-8	TRBJ1-1	ASSLGPNTEAF
TRBV15	TRBJ1-4	ATSRLSSGTDNEKLF
TRBV7-9	TRBJ2-7	ASTPRSGSSYEQY
TRBV5-4	TRBJ2-1	ASSLVLGRARYEQF
TRBV29-1	TRBJ1-1	SGALDRAGDTEAF
TRBV18	TRBJ2-3	ASSPQAGFQDTQY
TRBV2	TRBJ1-2	ASSSGTGTYLTGGYT
TRBV4-1	TRBJ2-7	ASSKAGASSYEQY
TRBV27	TRBJ1-2	ASKGGWGYT
TRBV19	TRBJ2-1	ASSRAGQLYNEQF
TRBV19	TRBJ1-1	ASSILAGTRTEAF
TRBV4-1	TRBJ2-1	ASSQLAIAGSEQF
TRBV5-1	TRBJ1-4	ASSPDRGNPNEKLF